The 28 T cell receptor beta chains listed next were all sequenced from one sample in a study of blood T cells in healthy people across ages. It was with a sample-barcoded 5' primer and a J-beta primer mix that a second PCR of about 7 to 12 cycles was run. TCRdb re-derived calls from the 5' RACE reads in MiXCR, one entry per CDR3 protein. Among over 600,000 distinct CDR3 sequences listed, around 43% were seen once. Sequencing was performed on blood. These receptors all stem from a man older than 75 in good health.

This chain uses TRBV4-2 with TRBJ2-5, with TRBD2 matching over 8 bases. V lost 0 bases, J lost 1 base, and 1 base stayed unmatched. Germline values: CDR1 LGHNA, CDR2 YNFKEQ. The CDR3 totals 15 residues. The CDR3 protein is CASSQETSGQETQYF. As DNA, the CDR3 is TGTGCCAGCAGCCAAGAAACTAGCGGCCAAGAGACCCAGTACTTC.

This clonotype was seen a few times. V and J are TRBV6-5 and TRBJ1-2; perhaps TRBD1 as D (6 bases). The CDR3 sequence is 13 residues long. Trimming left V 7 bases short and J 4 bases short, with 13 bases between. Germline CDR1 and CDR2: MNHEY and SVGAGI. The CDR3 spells CASNLGAGYGYTF. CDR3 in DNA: TGTGCCAGCAACCTGGGGGCAGGCTATGGCTACACCTTC.

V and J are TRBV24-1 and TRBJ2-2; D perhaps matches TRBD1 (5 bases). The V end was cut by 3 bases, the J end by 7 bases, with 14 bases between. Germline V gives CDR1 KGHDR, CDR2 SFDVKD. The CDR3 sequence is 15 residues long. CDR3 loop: CATSDASGKVGELFF. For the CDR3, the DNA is TGTGCCACCAGTGATGCTTCAGGGAAGGTCGGGGAGCTGTTTTTT.

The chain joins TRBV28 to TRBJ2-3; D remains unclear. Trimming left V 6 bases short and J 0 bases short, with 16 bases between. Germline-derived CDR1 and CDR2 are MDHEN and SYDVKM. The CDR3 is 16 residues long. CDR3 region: CASSHGRSSSTDTQYF. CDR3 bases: TGTGCCAGCAGCCATGGACGGTCATCTAGCACAGATACGCAGTATTTT.

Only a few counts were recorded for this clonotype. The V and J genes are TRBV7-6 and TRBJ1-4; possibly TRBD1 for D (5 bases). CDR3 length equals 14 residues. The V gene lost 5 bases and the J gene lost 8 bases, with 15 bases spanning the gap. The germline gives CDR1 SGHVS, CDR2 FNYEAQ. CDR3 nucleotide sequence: TGTGCCAGCAGCCCGACAGTGAGCGGAGAAAAACTGTTTTTT. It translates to CASSPTVSGEKLFF.

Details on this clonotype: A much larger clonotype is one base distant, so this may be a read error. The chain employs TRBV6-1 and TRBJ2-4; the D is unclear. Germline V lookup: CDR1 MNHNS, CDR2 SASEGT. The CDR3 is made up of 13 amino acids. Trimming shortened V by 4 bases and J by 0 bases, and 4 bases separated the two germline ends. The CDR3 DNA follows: TGTGCCAGCAGTGTTCTAGCCAAAAACATTCAGTACTTC. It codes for CASSVLAKNIQYF.

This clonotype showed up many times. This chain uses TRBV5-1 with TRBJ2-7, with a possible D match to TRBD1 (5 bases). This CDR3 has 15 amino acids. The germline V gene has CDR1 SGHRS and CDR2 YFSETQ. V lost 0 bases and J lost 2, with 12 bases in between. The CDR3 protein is CASSLAPGSPYEQYF. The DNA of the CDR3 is TGCGCCAGCAGCTTGGCTCCAGGGTCCCCCTACGAGCAGTACTTC.

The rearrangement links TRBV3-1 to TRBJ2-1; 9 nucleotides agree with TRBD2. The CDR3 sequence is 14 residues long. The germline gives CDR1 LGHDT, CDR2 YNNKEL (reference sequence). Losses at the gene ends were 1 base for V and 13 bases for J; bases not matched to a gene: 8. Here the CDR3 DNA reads TGTGCCAGCAGCCAAGGCCTAGCGGGGCGCTCTCAGTTCTTC. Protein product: CASSQGLAGRSQFF.

Here the CDR3 reads CSAGTGVNEQFF. The CDR3 DNA reads as TGCAGCGCCGGGACAGGGGTCAATGAGCAGTTCTTC. The rearrangement uses TRBV29-1 and TRBJ2-1; TRBD1 agrees at 10 bases. V lost 7 bases to trimming and J lost 6 bases; unmatched junction nucleotides: 3. CDR3 length: 12 residues. Looked up from germline, CDR1 is SQVTM and CDR2 is ANQGSEA.

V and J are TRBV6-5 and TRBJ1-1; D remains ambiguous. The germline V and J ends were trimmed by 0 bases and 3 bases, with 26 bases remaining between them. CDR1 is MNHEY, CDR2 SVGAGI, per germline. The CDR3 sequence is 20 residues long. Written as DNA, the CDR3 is TGTGCCAGCAGTTACTCGGTGGATCAGGTCGATAAAACTACCTACACTGAAGCTTTCTTT. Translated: CASSYSVDQVDKTTYTEAFF.

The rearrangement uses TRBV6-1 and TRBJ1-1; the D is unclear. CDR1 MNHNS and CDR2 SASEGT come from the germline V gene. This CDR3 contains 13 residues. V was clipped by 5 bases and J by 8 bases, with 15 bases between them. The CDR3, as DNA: TGTGCCAGCAGTCAAGTATTTGAAGGGGAAGCTTTCTTT. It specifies CASSQVFEGEAFF.

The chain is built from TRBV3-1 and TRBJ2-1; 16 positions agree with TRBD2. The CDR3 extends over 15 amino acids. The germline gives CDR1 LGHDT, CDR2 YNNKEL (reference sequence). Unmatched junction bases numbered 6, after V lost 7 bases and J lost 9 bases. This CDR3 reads CASTAGTSGRGEQFF. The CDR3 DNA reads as TGTGCCAGCACCGCAGGGACTAGCGGGAGGGGTGAGCAGTTCTTC.

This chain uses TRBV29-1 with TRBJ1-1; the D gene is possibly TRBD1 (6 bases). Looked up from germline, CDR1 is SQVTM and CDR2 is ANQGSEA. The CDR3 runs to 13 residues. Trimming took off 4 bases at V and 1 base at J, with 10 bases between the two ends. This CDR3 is CSVGTVRNTEAFF. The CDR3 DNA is TGCAGCGTTGGGACAGTTAGGAACACTGAAGCTTTCTTT. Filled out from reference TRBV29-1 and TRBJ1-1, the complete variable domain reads SAVISQKPSRDICQRGTSLTIQCQVDSQVTMMFWYRQQPGQSLTLIATANQGSEATYESGFVIDKFPISRPNLTFSTLTVSNMSPEDSSIYLCSVGTVRNTEAFFGQGTRLTVV.

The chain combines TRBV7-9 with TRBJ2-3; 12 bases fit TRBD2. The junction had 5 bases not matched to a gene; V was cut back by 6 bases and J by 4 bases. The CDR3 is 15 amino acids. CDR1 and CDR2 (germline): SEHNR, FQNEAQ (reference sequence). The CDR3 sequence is CASRQTSGRPDTQYF. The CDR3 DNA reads TGTGCCAGCAGGCAGACTAGCGGGAGACCAGATACGCAGTATTTT.

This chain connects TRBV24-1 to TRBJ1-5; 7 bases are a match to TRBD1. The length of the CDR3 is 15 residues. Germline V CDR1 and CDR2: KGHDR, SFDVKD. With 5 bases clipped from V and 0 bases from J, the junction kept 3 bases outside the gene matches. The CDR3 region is CATSGRDSSNQPQHF. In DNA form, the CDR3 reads TGTGCCACCAGTGGCCGGGACAGTAGCAATCAGCCCCAGCATTTT.

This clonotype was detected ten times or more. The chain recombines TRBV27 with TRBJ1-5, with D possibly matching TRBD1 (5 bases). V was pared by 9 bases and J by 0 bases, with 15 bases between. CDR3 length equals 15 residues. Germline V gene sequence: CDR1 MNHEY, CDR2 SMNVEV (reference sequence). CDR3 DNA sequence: TGTGCCAGTTTCCAACGACAGAATAGCAATCAGCCCCAGCATTTT. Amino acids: CASFQRQNSNQPQHF.

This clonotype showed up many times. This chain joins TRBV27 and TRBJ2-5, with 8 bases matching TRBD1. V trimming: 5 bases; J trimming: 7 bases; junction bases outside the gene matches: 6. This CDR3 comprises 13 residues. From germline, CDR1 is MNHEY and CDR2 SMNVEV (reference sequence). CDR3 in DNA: TGTGCCAGCAGTGACAGGGGTCCGGGGACCCAGTACTTC. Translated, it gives CASSDRGPGTQYF.

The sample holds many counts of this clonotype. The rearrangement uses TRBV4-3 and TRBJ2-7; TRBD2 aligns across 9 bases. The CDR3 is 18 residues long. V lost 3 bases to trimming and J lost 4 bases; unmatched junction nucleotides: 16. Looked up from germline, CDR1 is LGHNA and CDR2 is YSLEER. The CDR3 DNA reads TGCGCCAGCAGCCATTCTACCCGGGCGGGGGGACTAGCTTACGAGCAGTACTTC. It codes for CASSHSTRAGGLAYEQYF.

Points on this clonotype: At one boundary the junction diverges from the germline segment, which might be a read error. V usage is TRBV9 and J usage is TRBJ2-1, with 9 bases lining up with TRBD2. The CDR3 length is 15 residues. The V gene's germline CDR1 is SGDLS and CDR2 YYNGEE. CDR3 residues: CAISAGWGGRDEQFF. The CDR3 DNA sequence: TGTGCCATCAGCGCCGGGTGGGGCGGGAGGGATGAGCAGTTCTTC.

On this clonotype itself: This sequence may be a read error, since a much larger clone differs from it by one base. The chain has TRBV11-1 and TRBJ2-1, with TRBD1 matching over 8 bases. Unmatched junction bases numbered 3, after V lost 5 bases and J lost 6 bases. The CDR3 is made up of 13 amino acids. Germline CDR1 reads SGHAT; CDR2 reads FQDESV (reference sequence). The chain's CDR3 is CASSVRGLNEQFF. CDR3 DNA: TGTGCCAGCAGCGTCAGGGGGCTCAATGAGCAGTTCTTC.

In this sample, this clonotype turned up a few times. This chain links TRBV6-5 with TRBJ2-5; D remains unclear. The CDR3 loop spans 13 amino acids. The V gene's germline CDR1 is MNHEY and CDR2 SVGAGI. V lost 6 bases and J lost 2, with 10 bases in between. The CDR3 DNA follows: TGTGCCAGCAGGGTTTGGCGGCAAGAGACCCAGTACTTC. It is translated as CASRVWRQETQYF.

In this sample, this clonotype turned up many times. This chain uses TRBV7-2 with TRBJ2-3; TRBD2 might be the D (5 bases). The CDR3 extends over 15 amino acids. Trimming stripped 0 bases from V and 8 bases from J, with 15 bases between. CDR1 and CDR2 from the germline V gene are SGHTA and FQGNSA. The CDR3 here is CASSLADPATSTQYF. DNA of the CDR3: TGTGCCAGCAGCTTAGCCGACCCCGCTACTAGTACGCAGTATTTT.

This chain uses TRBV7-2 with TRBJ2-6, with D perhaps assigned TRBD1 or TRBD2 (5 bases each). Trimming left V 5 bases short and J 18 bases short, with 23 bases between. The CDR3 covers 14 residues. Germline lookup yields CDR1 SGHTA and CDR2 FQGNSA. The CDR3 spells CASSHNRDALDPTF. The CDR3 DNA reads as TGTGCCAGCAGCCACAACCGGGACGCCTTGGACCCGACTTTC.

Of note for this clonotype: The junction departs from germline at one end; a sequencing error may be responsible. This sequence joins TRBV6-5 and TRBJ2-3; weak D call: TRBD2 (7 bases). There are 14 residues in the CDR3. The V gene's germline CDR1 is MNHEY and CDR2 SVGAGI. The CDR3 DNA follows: TGTACCAGCAATTTCGGGGGGCCCACAGATACGCAGTATTTT. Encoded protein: CTSNFGGPTDTQYF.

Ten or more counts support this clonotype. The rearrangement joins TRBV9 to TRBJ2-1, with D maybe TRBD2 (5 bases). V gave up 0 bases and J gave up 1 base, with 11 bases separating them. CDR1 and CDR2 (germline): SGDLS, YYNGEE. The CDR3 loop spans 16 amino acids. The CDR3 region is CASSVDGGWSYNEQFF. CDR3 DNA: TGTGCCAGCAGCGTAGACGGCGGGTGGTCCTACAATGAGCAGTTCTTC.

Written as DNA, the CDR3 is TGCGCCAGCAGCCAAGAGGGAATTGAGCAGTTCTTC. This encodes CASSQEGIEQFF. The V call is TRBV4-3, the J call TRBJ2-1; D not certain. CDR1 is LGHNA and CDR2 is YSLEER in the germline V gene. V lost 0 bases and J 9 bases, leaving 6 bases between the germline ends. This CDR3 contains 12 residues.

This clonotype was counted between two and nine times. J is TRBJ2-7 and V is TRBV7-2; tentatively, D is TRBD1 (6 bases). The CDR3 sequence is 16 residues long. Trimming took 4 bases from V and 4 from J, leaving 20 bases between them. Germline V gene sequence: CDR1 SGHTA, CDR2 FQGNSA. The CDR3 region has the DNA TGTGCCAGCAGCTCCAGGGTCCGGGACACACAATACGAGCAGTACTTC. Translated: CASSSRVRDTQYEQYF. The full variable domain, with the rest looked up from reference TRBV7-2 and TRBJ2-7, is GAGVSQSPSNKVTEKGKDVELRCDPISGHTALYWYRQSLGQGLEFLIYFQGNSAPDKSGLPSDRFSAERTGGSVSTLTIQRTQQEDSAVYLCASSSRVRDTQYEQYFGPGTRLTVT.

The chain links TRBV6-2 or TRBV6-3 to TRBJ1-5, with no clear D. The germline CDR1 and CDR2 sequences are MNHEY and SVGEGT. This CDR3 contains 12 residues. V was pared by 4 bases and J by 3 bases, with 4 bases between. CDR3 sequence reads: CASSWNNQPQHF. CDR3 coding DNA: TGTGCCAGCAGTTGGAACAATCAGCCCCAGCATTTT.